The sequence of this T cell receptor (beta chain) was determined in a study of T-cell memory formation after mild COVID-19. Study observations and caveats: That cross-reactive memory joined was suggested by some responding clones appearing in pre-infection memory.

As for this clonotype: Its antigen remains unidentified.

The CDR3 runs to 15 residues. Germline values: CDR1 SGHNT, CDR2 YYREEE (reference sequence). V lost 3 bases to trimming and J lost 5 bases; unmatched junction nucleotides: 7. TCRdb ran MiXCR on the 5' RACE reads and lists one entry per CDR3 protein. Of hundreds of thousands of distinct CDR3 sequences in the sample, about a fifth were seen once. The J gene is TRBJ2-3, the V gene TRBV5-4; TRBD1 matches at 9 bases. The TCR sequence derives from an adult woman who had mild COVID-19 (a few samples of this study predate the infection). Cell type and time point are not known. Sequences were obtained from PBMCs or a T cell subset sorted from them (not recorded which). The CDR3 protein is CASSYTGTGLDTQYF. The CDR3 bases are TGTGCCAGCAGCTACACCGGGACAGGGCTAGATACGCAGTATTTT. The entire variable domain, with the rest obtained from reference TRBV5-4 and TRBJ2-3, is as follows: ETGVTQSPTHLIKTRGQQVTLRCSSQSGHNTVSWYQQALGQGPQFIFQYYREEENGRGNFPPRFSGLQFPNYSSELNVNALELDDSALYLCASSYTGTGLDTQYFGPGTRLTVL.